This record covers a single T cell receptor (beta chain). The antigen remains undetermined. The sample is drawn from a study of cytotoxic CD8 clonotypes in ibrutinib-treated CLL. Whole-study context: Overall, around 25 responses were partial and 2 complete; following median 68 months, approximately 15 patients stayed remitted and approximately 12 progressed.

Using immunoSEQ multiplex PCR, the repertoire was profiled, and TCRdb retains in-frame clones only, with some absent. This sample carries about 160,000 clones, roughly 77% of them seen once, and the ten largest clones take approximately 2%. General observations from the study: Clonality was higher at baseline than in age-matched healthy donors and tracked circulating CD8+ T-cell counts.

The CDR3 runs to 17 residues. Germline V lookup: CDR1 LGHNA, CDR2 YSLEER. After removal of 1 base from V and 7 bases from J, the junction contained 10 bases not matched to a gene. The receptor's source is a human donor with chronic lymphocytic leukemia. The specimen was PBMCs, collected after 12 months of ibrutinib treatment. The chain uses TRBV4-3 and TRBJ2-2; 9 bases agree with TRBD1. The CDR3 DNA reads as TGCGCCAGCAGCCAAGGAGCCGGGACAGGGCTGGGCGGGGAGCTGTTTTTT. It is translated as CASSQGAGTGLGGELFF.